This passage covers 5 T cell receptor beta chains from one sample sequenced in a study of T cells in localized non-small cell lung cancer. Assay used: immunoSEQ multiplex PCR; TCRdb lists only in-frame clones, some missing. The sample has fewer than 12,000 clones, 60% to 75% seen once. Sequencing used peripheral blood, obtained before any cancer treatment. All receptors derive from a male donor at least 60 years old with stage I lung adenocarcinoma.

The chain recombines TRBV27 with TRBJ2-2, with D possibly TRBD2 on 7 matching bases. CDR3 size: 14 residues. In germline, CDR1 is MNHEY, CDR2 SMNVEV (reference sequence). Trimming removed 5 bases from V and 5 bases from J, with 12 bases in between. The CDR3 region is CASSRGAWTGELFF. DNA of the CDR3: TGTGCCAGCAGTCGGGGGGCGTGGACCGGGGAGCTGTTTTTT.

The rearrangement links TRBV2 to TRBJ2-5, with TRBD1 as a possible D gene (6 bases). CDR1 is SNHLY, CDR2 FYNNEI, per germline. The CDR3 length is 15 residues. Trimming removed 2 bases at V and 4 bases at J, with 14 bases between. The CDR3 is CASSENYGTLETQYF. The DNA of the CDR3 is TGTGCCAGCAGTGAAAACTACGGGACATTAGAGACCCAGTACTTC.

This clone has a handful of counts. CDR3: CASRPSQGNYGYTF. The CDR3 nucleotides are TGTGCCAGCCGACCCTCCCAGGGTAACTATGGCTACACCTTC. The chain uses TRBV6-6 and TRBJ1-2, with D perhaps TRBD1 (5 bases). The CDR3 totals 14 residues. Trimming removed 8 bases at V and 1 base at J, with 14 bases between. CDR1 and CDR2 (germline): MNHNY, SVGAGI (reference sequence).

This sequence joins TRBV29-1 and TRBJ2-7, with TRBD2 matching 7 bases. V dropped 7 bases and J dropped 3; count of bases not matched to a gene: 6. Looked up from germline, CDR1 is SQVTM and CDR2 is ANQGSEA. The CDR3 has 12 amino acids. The CDR3 DNA sequence: TGCAGCGGGAAGGGCGGGGGCTACGAGCAGTACTTC. This gives the protein CSGKGGGYEQYF.

The rearrangement links TRBV6-1 to TRBJ2-1; 9 nucleotides agree with TRBD1. Trimming removed 5 bases from V and 7 bases from J; junction bases left unmatched: 6. CDR1 is MNHNS, CDR2 SASEGT, per germline. This CDR3 comprises 14 residues. The DNA of the CDR3 is TGTGCCAGCAGTTCAGGGACAGGGACAAATGAGCAGTTCTTC. It translates to CASSSGTGTNEQFF.